A selection of T cell receptor beta chains follows, all from one sample in a study of blood T cell repertoires in COVID-19. Generated by immunoSEQ multiplex PCR, the TCRdb table keeps only in-frame clones and is missing some. This table holds some 100,000 clones, around four fifths found once. Sample: peripheral blood. All receptors come from a man between 65 and 80 years old with active or convalescent COVID-19. Both conserved end residues are part of each CDR3. The D gene is left open where the match is weak. Only some rows state a clone size, as once, few, many or a class for expanded clones.

TRBV5-1	TRBJ1-1	NA	TRBD1	TGCGCCAGCAGCTATCTTACAGGGGGCACTGAAGCTTTCTTT	CASSYLTGGTEAFF
TRBV11-2	TRBJ2-7	NA	TRBD1	TGTGCCAGCAGCTCGGGACAGGGGGCCTACGAGCAGTACTTC	CASSSGQGAYEQYF
TRBV7-9	TRBJ2-3	NA	TRBD1	TGTGCCAGCAGCCCGGGACAGGGGTCCTTTTCCACAGATACGCAGTATTTT	CASSPGQGSFSTDTQYF
TRBV6-6	TRBJ1-5	many	TRBD1	TGTGCCAGCAGTGCAACAGGGGGCAATCAGCCCCAGCATTTT	CASSATGGNQPQHF
TRBV2	TRBJ2-3	few	NA	TGTGCCAGCGGGAGGGGGACCCCAGATACGCAGTATTTT	CASGRGTPDTQYF
TRBV4-1	TRBJ2-5	NA	TRBD2	TGCGCCAGCAGCCGAGGCCTTGGTGCGGGAGGAGGGGAGACCCAGTACTTC	CASSRGLGAGGGETQYF
TRBV25-1	TRBJ2-1	NA	NA	TGTGCCAGCAGTGAATGGGGAACAGGCTTCGGCAATGAGCAGTTCTTC	CASSEWGTGFGNEQFF
TRBV5-1	TRBJ2-3	NA	NA	TGCGCCAGCAGCCTAAGGGGTGATACGCAGTATTTT	CASSLRGDTQYF
TRBV9	TRBJ2-7	NA	NA	TGTGCCAGCAGTTCGGGGGGCGGCGAGCAGTACTTC	CASSSGGGEQYF
TRBV24-1	TRBJ2-3	NA	TRBD2	TGTGCCACCAGTGGAGGCGGGCGGGAGCGGAGTAGCACAGATACGCAGTATTTT	CATSGGGRERSSTDTQYF
TRBV20-1	TRBJ2-1	once	TRBD2	TGCAGTGCTAGTCCTAGCGGGGGTGTTAGGTTATCCTACAATGAGCAGTTCTTC	CSASPSGGVRLSYNEQFF
TRBV5-1	TRBJ1-1	NA	TRBD1	TGCGCCAGCAGCTTACAGGGGGGAAGCTTCTTGAACACTGAAGCTTTCTTT	CASSLQGGSFLNTEAFF
TRBV7-2	TRBJ2-5	NA	TRBD2	TGTGCCAGCAGCTTACTAGCGGGGGGAGTGACCCAGTACTTC	CASSLLAGGVTQYF
TRBV24-1	TRBJ1-1	NA	TRBD1	TGTGCCACCAGGACAGGGGGCAATGAAGCTTTCTTT	CATRTGGNEAFF
TRBV19	TRBJ1-1	NA	NA	TGTGCCAGTAGTACCCAGGGTAACACTGAAGCTTTCTTT	CASSTQGNTEAFF
TRBV5-4	TRBJ2-5	NA	NA	TGTGCCATGTCCCGACAGGTGGAAGAGACCCAGTACTTC	CAMSRQVEETQYF
TRBV27	TRBJ1-5	NA	NA	TGTGCCAGCAGTCCCACGGACATCTCCTGGGGTCAGCCCCAGCATTTT	CASSPTDISWGQPQHF
TRBV20-1	TRBJ2-1	NA	NA	TGCAGTGCTAGTAGGGGGAATGAGCAGTTCTTC	CSASRGNEQFF
TRBV4-1	TRBJ1-5	NA	TRBD1	TGCGCCAGCAGCCAACGAAGACAGGGCCGAAGCAATCAGCCCCAGCATTTT	CASSQRRQGRSNQPQHF
TRBV25-1	TRBJ2-1	NA	TRBD2	TGTGCCAGCAGTATGGGACTAGCGGGAGGGGATGAGCAGTTCTTC	CASSMGLAGGDEQFF
TRBV6-2/TRBV6-3	TRBJ1-2	NA	TRBD1	TGTGCCAGCAGTCGGGACAGGACTAACTATGGCTACACCTTC	CASSRDRTNYGYTF
TRBV28	TRBJ2-3	NA	NA	TGTGCCAGCAGCTTCCCCGGGAACCCAGATACGCAGTATTTT	CASSFPGNPDTQYF
TRBV4-1	TRBJ1-5	NA	NA	TGCGCCAGCAGCCAAGATCTTACTGATTATAGCAATCAGCCCCAGCATTTT	CASSQDLTDYSNQPQHF
TRBV28	TRBJ1-2	NA	NA	TGTGCCAGCAGTCAAACAACTAGCGGTGGCTACACCTTC	CASSQTTSGGYTF
TRBV29-1	TRBJ2-7	NA	TRBD2	TGCAGCGTCTTACTAGCGGAGGCCTACGAGCAGTACTTC	CSVLLAEAYEQYF
TRBV11-2	TRBJ2-3	NA	TRBD1	TGTGCCAGCAGCTCCGCCGGGACAGTTTACGATACGCAGTATTTT	CASSSAGTVYDTQYF